These 32 T cell receptor beta chains were sequenced from one sample in a study of T cell responses to AZD1222 COVID-19 vaccine. Method: immunoSEQ multiplex PCR; TCRdb's copy keeps in-frame clones and lacks some. The table has 140,000 or so clones, over 85% seen once. Sequences were derived from peripheral blood, sampled 28 days after the second AZD1222 dose. These receptors all stem from an adult who received the AZD1222 COVID-19 vaccine.

This chain joins TRBV12-3 or TRBV12-4 and TRBJ1-1, with D possibly matching TRBD1 (5 bases). The CDR3 extends over 13 amino acids. Trimming removed 6 bases from V and 0 bases from J, with 8 bases in between. The CDR3 sequence is CASRGALNTEAFF. The DNA for the CDR3 is TGTGCCAGCAGAGGGGCCCTGAACACTGAAGCTTTCTTT.

The chain carries TRBV7-9 and TRBJ1-4; 10 positions match TRBD1. Germline CDR1 reads SEHNR; CDR2 reads FQNEAQ (reference sequence). The CDR3 has 16 residues. Unmatched junction bases numbered 6, after V lost 4 bases and J lost 4 bases. The CDR3 reads CASSSRDRGYNEKLFF. The CDR3 DNA is TGTGCCAGCAGCTCACGGGACAGGGGCTATAATGAAAAACTGTTTTTT.

The rearrangement uses TRBV18 and TRBJ1-2; no definite D call. The CDR3 loop spans 13 amino acids. In germline, CDR1 is KGHSH, CDR2 LQKENI. Trimming removed 2 bases from V and 7 bases from J, with 11 bases in between. The DNA of the CDR3 is TGTGCCAGCTCACCAGGCTTGTGGGCTGGCTACACCTTC. It translates to CASSPGLWAGYTF.

The genes are TRBV5-6 and TRBJ2-7; maybe TRBD2 (6 bases). V was clipped by 2 bases and J by 2 bases, with 14 bases between them. The V gene's germline CDR1 is SGHDT and CDR2 YYEEEE. This CDR3 region has 15 residues. CDR3: CASSLSPGAPYEQYF. The CDR3 DNA sequence: TGTGCCAGCAGCTTATCTCCGGGAGCTCCCTACGAGCAGTACTTC.

This chain uses TRBV25-1 with TRBJ2-2, with D perhaps matching TRBD1 or TRBD2 (5 bases each). Germline lookup yields CDR1 MGHDK and CDR2 SYGVNS. Deletions cut 10 bases from V and 8 bases from J, with 11 bases between. The CDR3 sequence is 11 residues long. CDR3 bases: TGTGCCACCCGGTGGGGGGGGGAGCTGTTTTTT. Protein sequence: CATRWGGELFF. Drawing the rest from reference TRBV25-1 and TRBJ2-2, the complete variable domain is EADIYQTPRYLVIGTGKKITLECSQTMGHDKMYWYQQDPGMELHLIHYSYGVNSTEKGDLSSESTVSRIRTEHFPLTLESARPSHTSQYLCATRWGGELFFGEGSRLTVL.

The chain joins TRBV7-6 to TRBJ1-5; no clear D gene. This CDR3 contains 14 residues. The germline CDR1 and CDR2 sequences are SGHVS and FNYEAQ. With 1 base removed from V and 7 bases from J, the gap between germline ends came to 11 bases. The CDR3 sequence: CASSLELGRQPQHF. CDR3 DNA sequence: TGTGCCAGCAGCTTAGAGTTAGGGCGACAGCCCCAGCATTTT.

V is TRBV29-1 and J is TRBJ1-2; D remains unclear. This CDR3 spans 12 amino acids. V was trimmed by 3 bases and J by 2 bases, leaving 7 bases between them. Germline CDR1 and CDR2: SQVTM and ANQGSEA. The CDR3 here is CSVDRTNYGYTF. The CDR3, as DNA: TGCAGCGTTGACAGGACGAACTATGGCTACACCTTC. Drawing the rest from reference TRBV29-1 and TRBJ1-2, the complete variable domain is SAVISQKPSRDICQRGTSLTIQCQVDSQVTMMFWYRQQPGQSLTLIATANQGSEATYESGFVIDKFPISRPNLTFSTLTVSNMSPEDSSIYLCSVDRTNYGYTFGSGTRLTVV.

V gene TRBV5-1 combines with J gene TRBJ1-1; D is undetermined. Between the trimmed V and J ends, which lost 4 bases and 0 bases, there was a span of 13 bases. The CDR3 extends over 15 amino acids. The germline V gene encodes CDR1 SGHRS and CDR2 YFSETQ. The CDR3 DNA follows: TGCGCCAGCAGCCTCCGGGAGGGAATGAACACTGAAGCTTTCTTT. Its protein product is CASSLREGMNTEAFF.

The rearrangement joins TRBV19 to TRBJ1-3; the match to TRBD1 covers 8 bases. The germline V gene has CDR1 LNHDA and CDR2 SQIVND (reference sequence). V shed 10 bases, J shed 0 bases, and the junction held 11 bases outside the gene matches. The CDR3 sequence is 16 residues long. The CDR3 loop reads CATRTGQEYSGNTIYF. In DNA form, the CDR3 reads TGTGCCACTCGGACAGGGCAGGAGTACTCTGGAAACACCATATATTTT.

The chain recombines TRBV30 with TRBJ2-7; D may be TRBD1 or TRBD2 (5 bases each). Germline V gene sequence: CDR1 GTSNPN, CDR2 SVGIG (reference sequence). V lost 5 bases and J 6 bases, leaving 23 bases between the germline ends. This CDR3 spans 15 amino acids. This CDR3 reads CAWQSIPGPSGEQYF. The CDR3 region has the DNA TGTGCCTGGCAGTCGATCCCGGGACCAAGTGGCGAGCAGTACTTC.

The J gene is TRBJ1-2, the V gene TRBV7-2; D is ambiguous. Germline assignment: CDR1 SGHTA and CDR2 FQGNSA. The CDR3 is 15 residues long. V gave up 0 bases and J gave up 3 bases, with 11 bases separating them. The CDR3 here is CASSLAPQDDYGYTF. CDR3 DNA: TGTGCCAGCAGCTTAGCGCCGCAGGACGACTATGGCTACACCTTC. Combining the CDR3 with reference TRBV7-2 and TRBJ1-2 gives the whole variable domain GAGVSQSPSNKVTEKGKDVELRCDPISGHTALYWYRQSLGQGLEFLIYFQGNSAPDKSGLPSDRFSAERTGGSVSTLTIQRTQQEDSAVYLCASSLAPQDDYGYTFGSGTRLTVV.

The V call is TRBV4-3, the J call TRBJ2-3; 7 bases are shared with TRBD1. From germline, CDR1 is LGHNA and CDR2 YSLEER. Trimming cost V 0 bases and J 13 bases; bases outside gene matches: 7. The length of the CDR3 is 13 residues. CDR3 residues: CASSQDMRQGEYF. The CDR3, as DNA: TGCGCCAGCAGCCAAGATATGAGGCAGGGGGAGTATTTT.

The V gene is TRBV5-1, the J gene TRBJ2-7; perhaps D is TRBD1 or TRBD2 (5 bases each). The length of the CDR3 is 16 residues. V lost 0 bases and J 7 bases, leaving 20 bases between the germline ends. Germline assignment: CDR1 SGHRS and CDR2 YFSETQ. DNA for the CDR3: TGCGCCAGCAGCTTGGTCCCCGGGACCCTAGAAGGAGAGCAGTACTTC. This gives the protein CASSLVPGTLEGEQYF.

The genes are TRBV27 and TRBJ2-5; possible D gene TRBD1, 5 bases. V was trimmed by 5 bases and J by 5 bases, leaving 12 bases between them. Germline V gene sequence: CDR1 MNHEY, CDR2 SMNVEV (reference sequence). The CDR3 is 13 amino acids. CDR3 protein: CASSPRVRETQYF. In nucleotides, the CDR3 is TGTGCCAGCAGTCCCAGGGTCCGGGAGACCCAGTACTTC.

This chain links TRBV7-3 with TRBJ2-6, with 7 nucleotides matching TRBD1. V lost 5 bases and J lost 4; bases outside the gene matches: 5. Germline CDR1 SGHTA, CDR2 FQGTGA. There are 15 residues in the CDR3. CDR3 in amino acids: CASSMTGRGANVLTF. The CDR3 DNA follows: TGTGCCAGCAGCATGACAGGGCGGGGGGCCAACGTCCTGACTTTC.

The V gene is TRBV3-1 (or the pseudogene TRBV3-2), the J gene TRBJ2-7; no clear D gene. The CDR3 runs 14 residues. CDR1 is LGHDT, CDR2 YNNKEL, per germline (reference sequence). The V and J ends lost 1 base and 2 bases respectively, with 9 bases between them. CDR3 amino acids: CASSQVGYTYEQYF. The CDR3 DNA follows: TGTGCCAGCAGCCAAGTGGGCTACACCTACGAGCAGTACTTC.

The rearrangement uses TRBV19 and TRBJ1-1; D gene uncertain. This CDR3 has 13 amino acids. Between the trimmed V and J ends, which lost 6 bases and 1 base, there was a span of 9 bases. Germline CDR1 LNHDA, CDR2 SQIVND (reference sequence). The CDR3 DNA is TGTGCCAGTAGGTTGACGACGAACACTGAAGCTTTCTTT. Translating gives CASRLTTNTEAFF.

The V and J genes are TRBV14 and TRBJ1-3; tentative D call: TRBD1 (5 bases). The CDR3 covers 19 residues. Germline V gives CDR1 SGHDN, CDR2 FVKESK. V shed 4 bases and J shed 0 bases, with 22 bases lying between them. The CDR3 DNA follows: TGTGCCAGCAGCCTACAAAAGGGGATTCGCGCCTACTCTGGAAACACCATATATTTT. Its protein is CASSLQKGIRAYSGNTIYF.

The rearrangement joins TRBV28 to TRBJ1-3, with 7 bases lining up with TRBD1. This CDR3 region has 12 residues. Germline values: CDR1 MDHEN, CDR2 SYDVKM. V was pared by 6 bases and J by 7 bases, with 3 bases of the junction left unmatched. The CDR3 is CASSKQGNTIYF. The CDR3 bases are TGTGCCAGCAGCAAACAGGGGAACACCATATATTTT.

Here the CDR3 reads CASSSGSGGLAEKLFF. Written as DNA, the CDR3 is TGTGCCAGCAGCTCGGGTTCGGGGGGACTAGCCGAAAAACTGTTTTTT. This rearrangement joins TRBV7-9 to TRBJ1-4; D is perhaps TRBD1 (5 bases). Germline V gene lookup returns CDR1 SEHNR and CDR2 FQNEAQ (reference sequence). The length of the CDR3 is 16 residues. V was cut by 4 bases and J by 8 bases, with 20 bases left in between. The variable domain in full, with the rest retrieved from reference TRBV7-9 and TRBJ1-4, is DTGVSQNPRHKITKRGQNVTFRCDPISEHNRLYWYRQTLGQGPEFLTYFQNEAQLEKSRLLSDRFSAERPKGSFSTLEIQRTEQGDSAMYLCASSSGSGGLAEKLFFGSGTQLSVL.

This clone was recorded once. The chain uses TRBV28 and TRBJ2-2; D gene uncertain. The CDR3 runs 15 residues. V gave up 2 bases and J gave up 0 bases, with 7 bases separating them. The germline V gene encodes CDR1 MDHEN and CDR2 SYDVKM. The CDR3 region has the DNA TGTGCCAGCAGTTTAGGCAGCTCGAACACCGGGGAGCTGTTTTTT. Translating gives CASSLGSSNTGELFF.

The chain uses TRBV7-2 and TRBJ2-5; D not resolved. Germline V gives CDR1 SGHTA, CDR2 FQGNSA. The CDR3 is 11 amino acids. V was shortened by 3 bases and J by 4 bases, with 3 bases between the two germline ends. The CDR3, as DNA: TGTGCCAGCAGCTTTTCAGAGACCCAGTACTTC. Amino acid sequence: CASSFSETQYF.

The V gene is TRBV24-1, the J gene TRBJ2-5; 7 bases agree with TRBD1. Germline-derived CDR1 and CDR2 are KGHDR and SFDVKD. There are 15 residues in the CDR3. Germline trimming cut 5 bases from V and 1 base from J; bases unmatched to any gene: 6. The CDR3 DNA reads TGTGCCACCAGTGCCCTGGACAGGCGCCAAGAGACCCAGTACTTC. This gives the protein CATSALDRRQETQYF.

This chain connects TRBV6-5 to TRBJ2-2; the D is unclear. The CDR3 totals 13 residues. Deletions cut 4 bases from V and 0 bases from J, with 3 bases between. Germline V gene data show CDR1 as MNHEY and CDR2 as SVGAGI. The CDR3 sequence: CASSWTNTGELFF. The CDR3 DNA reads as TGTGCCAGCAGTTGGACGAACACCGGGGAGCTGTTTTTT.

The V gene is TRBV2, the J gene TRBJ1-1; D is ambiguous. Germline V CDR1 and CDR2: SNHLY, FYNNEI. Trimming removed 6 bases from V and 1 base from J, with 15 bases in between. The CDR3 contains 15 residues. The CDR3 sequence: CASRRTRDPNTEAFF. CDR3 nucleotide sequence: TGTGCCAGCAGGAGAACCCGGGATCCGAACACTGAAGCTTTCTTT.

This chain links TRBV6-1 with TRBJ2-1; possibly TRBD2 for D (6 bases). The germline V gene encodes CDR1 MNHNS and CDR2 SASEGT. The CDR3 is made up of 15 amino acids. V was cut by 0 bases and J by 8 bases, with 14 bases left in between. The CDR3, as DNA: TGTGCCAGCAGTGAAGCGGGGAGGATTAACGATGAGCAGTTCTTC. This translates into CASSEAGRINDEQFF.

This clone appeared a single time. The V and J genes are TRBV19 and TRBJ1-1; D is uncertain. Germline V gene sequence: CDR1 LNHDA, CDR2 SQIVND (reference sequence). CDR3 length: 14 residues. V lost 5 bases and J 4 bases, leaving 14 bases between the germline ends. The CDR3, as DNA: TGTGCCAGTAGTGGTGGGATGGGAAGCACTGAAGCTTTCTTT. This encodes CASSGGMGSTEAFF.

This clone has only one observation. The V call is TRBV27, the J call TRBJ2-2; no clear D gene. Germline lookup yields CDR1 MNHEY and CDR2 SMNVEV (reference sequence). The CDR3 length is 15 residues. V was clipped by 0 bases and J by 6 bases, with 11 bases between them. CDR3 protein: CASSLSGLVAGELFF. The CDR3 nucleotides are TGTGCCAGCAGTTTATCAGGCTTGGTGGCCGGGGAGCTGTTTTTT.

The rearrangement joins TRBV6-6 to TRBJ1-5, with D possibly being TRBD1 (5 bases). Between the trimmed V and J ends, which lost 3 bases and 0 bases, there was a span of 9 bases. CDR1 MNHNY and CDR2 SVGAGI come from the germline V gene (reference sequence). The CDR3 is 15 residues long. The chain's CDR3 is CASSYGTPSNQPQHF. The CDR3 region has the DNA TGTGCCAGCAGTTATGGGACCCCTAGCAATCAGCCCCAGCATTTT.

The chain carries TRBV10-3 and TRBJ2-7; 8 positions match TRBD1. The CDR3 covers 15 residues. Germline loops: CDR1 ENHRY, CDR2 SYGVKD. V was pared by 3 bases and J by 5 bases, with 9 bases of the junction left unmatched. The CDR3 loop is CAISEIRTGKHEQYF. The CDR3 nucleotides read TGTGCCATCAGTGAAATCCGGACAGGGAAGCACGAGCAGTACTTC.

The gene calls are TRBV15 and TRBJ2-1; D perhaps matches TRBD1 (5 bases). This CDR3 region has 15 residues. Trimming took off 3 bases at V and 2 bases at J, with 11 bases between the two ends. The germline CDR1 and CDR2 sequences are LNHNV and YYDKDF (reference sequence). The CDR3 reads CATSSGTGTYNEQFF. The CDR3 region has the DNA TGTGCCACCAGCAGCGGAACAGGCACCTACAATGAGCAGTTCTTC. Full variable domain (remainder filled in from reference TRBV15 and TRBJ2-1): DAMVIQNPRYQVTQFGKPVTLSCSQTLNHNVMYWYQQKSSQAPKLLFHYYDKDFNNEADTPDNFQSRRPNTSFCFLDIRSPGLGDTAMYLCATSSGTGTYNEQFFGPGTRLTVL.

The chain links TRBV19 to TRBJ2-7; 8 nucleotides line up with TRBD2. The CDR3 has 15 residues. V lost 2 bases, J lost 2 bases, and 5 bases stayed unmatched. Germline CDR1 LNHDA, CDR2 SQIVND (reference sequence). The chain's CDR3 is CASSIQSGGTYEQYF. The DNA of the CDR3 is TGTGCCAGTAGTATACAAAGCGGGGGAACCTACGAGCAGTACTTC.